These 27 T cell receptor beta chains were sequenced from one sample in a study of preoperative IRX-2 immunotherapy in early breast cancer. The treatment: preoperative locoregional IRX-2 cytokine immunotherapy. Here immunoSEQ multiplex PCR was the method, and the copy in TCRdb shows in-frame clones only, minus some. The sample consists of about 32,000 clones, less than 90% of them appearing once. This sample comprised lymph node tissue, obtained from a patient treated with IRX-2 immunotherapy. Receptor source: a human donor with breast cancer.

The rearrangement joins TRBV18 to TRBJ2-2; 11 bases match TRBD2. Germline CDR1 KGHSH, CDR2 LQKENI. The V gene end was trimmed by 1 base and the J gene end by 0 bases; junction bases not matched to a gene: 4. The CDR3 contains 18 residues. CDR3 in amino acids: CASSPLLAGGSNTGELFF. As DNA, the CDR3 is TGTGCCAGCTCACCACTGCTAGCGGGAGGTTCGAACACCGGGGAGCTGTTTTTT.

The chain combines TRBV11-3 with TRBJ2-7; 11 positions match TRBD2. The germline V gene has CDR1 SGHNT and CDR2 YENEEA. With 3 bases clipped from V and 3 bases from J, the junction kept 4 bases outside the gene matches. The CDR3 contains 15 residues. In DNA, the CDR3 is TGTGCCAGCAGCTTGCTCGGGACTAGCGGCTACGAGCAGTACTTC. This translates into CASSLLGTSGYEQYF.

The chain has TRBV4-1 and TRBJ2-7; TRBD1 agrees at 8 bases. Germline CDR1 MGHRA, CDR2 YSYEKL. V lost 1 base to trimming and J lost 3 bases; unmatched junction nucleotides: 5. The CDR3 has 15 amino acids. In DNA form, the CDR3 reads TGCGCCAGCAGCCAAGGCGACAGGGGCGGCTACGAGCAGTACTTC. As protein: CASSQGDRGGYEQYF.

The V and J genes are TRBV11-3 and TRBJ2-7, with D possibly TRBD2 on 6 matching bases. The CDR3 extends over 14 amino acids. Germline V gene lookup returns CDR1 SGHNT and CDR2 YENEEA. V dropped 5 bases and J dropped 2 bases, with 13 bases sitting between them. This CDR3 reads CASSPARGAYEQYF. The DNA of the CDR3 is TGTGCCAGCAGCCCCGCGCGGGGAGCCTACGAGCAGTACTTC.

This clone was recorded only once. The chain is built from TRBV15 and TRBJ2-1; D ambiguous. V lost 1 base and J lost 2, with 9 bases in between. Germline V gene lookup returns CDR1 LNHNV and CDR2 YYDKDF (reference sequence). This CDR3 contains 15 residues. CDR3 in amino acids: CATSRVGPTYNEQFF. The CDR3 DNA is TGTGCCACCAGCAGAGTCGGACCGACCTACAATGAGCAGTTCTTC.

The J gene is TRBJ1-1, the V gene TRBV30; D is unresolved. Trimming shortened V by 2 bases and J by 0 bases, and 7 bases separated the two germline ends. This CDR3 region has 13 residues. The germline V gene encodes CDR1 GTSNPN and CDR2 SVGIG (reference sequence). The CDR3 region is CAWSPQLNTEAFF. The CDR3 DNA reads as TGTGCCTGGAGTCCCCAACTGAACACTGAAGCTTTCTTT.

This clone has only a few counts. The V call is TRBV30, the J call TRBJ1-1; TRBD1 aligns across 10 bases. The V gene's germline CDR1 is GTSNPN and CDR2 SVGIG (reference sequence). The CDR3 contains 14 residues. The ends lost 4 bases at V and 4 bases at J; junction bases unmatched: 6. The CDR3 protein is CAWISGTGATEAFF. CDR3 DNA sequence: TGTGCCTGGATTAGTGGGACAGGGGCCACTGAAGCTTTCTTT.

The rearrangement joins TRBV5-1 to TRBJ2-3; unclear D gene. The CDR3 spans 14 residues. Germline V gene sequence: CDR1 SGHRS, CDR2 YFSETQ. Trimming removed 4 bases from V and 1 base from J, with 10 bases in between. This CDR3 is CASSLLRGTDTQYF. In DNA form, the CDR3 reads TGCGCCAGCAGCCTCCTACGTGGCACAGATACGCAGTATTTT.

The chain has TRBV6-8 and TRBJ2-2; the match to TRBD1 covers 7 bases. Unmatched junction bases numbered 5, after V lost 4 bases and J lost 0 bases. The CDR3 runs to 16 residues. In germline, CDR1 is MNHGY, CDR2 SAAAGT. CDR3 in DNA: TGTGCCAGCAGTTGGATTACAGGGGCGAACACCGGGGAGCTGTTTTTT. Residues: CASSWITGANTGELFF.

The chain has TRBV18 and TRBJ1-4, with no clear D. V gave up 2 bases and J gave up 7 bases, with 8 bases separating them. The CDR3 consists of 13 residues. Germline values: CDR1 KGHSH, CDR2 LQKENI. The CDR3 bases are TGTGCCAGCTCACCAGGGTTGGCTGAAAAACTGTTTTTT. Its translation: CASSPGLAEKLFF.

Of note for this clone: A read error may produce the germline difference seen at one junction end. This chain links TRBV15 with TRBJ2-5; 9 bases line up with TRBD1. Germline V gene lookup returns CDR1 LNHNV and CDR2 YYDKDF (reference sequence). The CDR3 spans 15 residues. CDR3 in amino acids: CASSLLDRGGETQYF. CDR3 DNA: TGTGCCAGCAGCTTGTTGGACAGGGGTGGCGAGACCCAGTACTTC.

The V gene is TRBV28, the J gene TRBJ2-7; D is ambiguous. Germline CDR1 is MDHEN and CDR2 is SYDVKM. The germline V and J ends were trimmed by 6 bases and 0 bases, with 15 bases remaining between them. The CDR3 is made up of 15 amino acids. In DNA form, the CDR3 reads TGTGCCAGCAGACTCCCCGGGTTGAGCTCCTACGAGCAGTACTTC. This gives the protein CASRLPGLSSYEQYF.

This clone was seen only a few times. The rearrangement joins TRBV18 to TRBJ1-4, with 7 bases aligning to TRBD1. Germline CDR1 KGHSH, CDR2 LQKENI. This CDR3 spans 14 amino acids. The ends lost 3 bases at V and 8 bases at J; junction bases unmatched: 6. The CDR3 DNA reads TGTGCCAGCTCACCGAGGGGGCTGGGCGAAAAACTGTTTTTT. This translates into CASSPRGLGEKLFF.

The chain has TRBV28 and TRBJ1-2; D uncertain. The ends were cut back, 4 bases at V and 3 bases at J, with 6 bases in the middle. Per germline, CDR1 MDHEN and CDR2 SYDVKM. The CDR3 length is 12 residues. CDR3 in DNA: TGTGCCAGCAGTTGGCAGTACTATGGCTACACCTTC. It translates to CASSWQYYGYTF.

The count of this clone is one. V gene TRBV28 combines with J gene TRBJ2-7, with 8 bases that match TRBD1. Germline CDR1 MDHEN, CDR2 SYDVKM. The CDR3 contains 13 residues. Unmatched junction bases numbered 5, after V lost 6 bases and J lost 4 bases. This chain's CDR3 is CASRGTGRYEQYF. In nucleotides, the CDR3 is TGTGCCAGCAGAGGGACAGGACGATACGAGCAGTACTTC.

V usage is TRBV5-1 and J usage is TRBJ2-1, with TRBD1 matching over 10 bases. J gave up 7 bases and V 4 bases, and 5 bases lay outside the gene matches. This CDR3 spans 14 amino acids. CDR1 and CDR2 from the germline V gene are SGHRS and YFSETQ. The CDR3 spells CASSGLGQGNEQFF. In nucleotides, the CDR3 is TGCGCCAGCAGCGGGTTGGGACAGGGGAATGAGCAGTTCTTC.

The chain is built from TRBV18 and TRBJ2-7; tentatively, D is TRBD2 (5 bases). CDR1 and CDR2 from the germline V gene are KGHSH and LQKENI. The CDR3 sequence is 14 residues long. V gave up 3 bases and J gave up 6 bases, with 15 bases separating them. Here the CDR3 reads CASSPGGHAFEQYF. CDR3 DNA: TGTGCCAGCTCACCCGGCGGGCACGCGTTCGAGCAGTACTTC.

This chain connects TRBV2 to TRBJ1-1, with TRBD1 as a possible D gene (6 bases). From germline, CDR1 is SNHLY and CDR2 FYNNEI. CDR3 length: 14 amino acids. Trimming pared 5 bases from V and 1 base from J, leaving 11 bases between. CDR3 loop: CASSLPRGNTEAFF. The DNA of the CDR3 is TGTGCCAGCAGTTTGCCCAGGGGGAACACTGAAGCTTTCTTT.

A few counts support this clone. V and J are TRBV6-8 and TRBJ1-2, with D hard to call. With 5 bases removed from V and 5 bases from J, the gap between germline ends came to 12 bases. The germline gives CDR1 MNHGY, CDR2 SAAAGT. The CDR3 runs to 13 residues. CDR3 amino acids: CASSIRTDYGYTF. For the CDR3, the DNA is TGTGCCAGCAGTATCCGGACGGATTATGGCTACACCTTC.

This sequence joins TRBV5-1 and TRBJ1-4, with TRBD1 matching 8 bases. Per germline, CDR1 SGHRS and CDR2 YFSETQ. The CDR3 consists of 16 residues. The V and J ends lost 7 bases and 3 bases, in that order; junction bases with no gene match: 11. CDR3 sequence: CASRRLSTGANEKLFF. DNA of the CDR3: TGCGCCAGCCGCCGCCTGTCGACAGGGGCTAATGAAAAACTGTTTTTT.

The genes are TRBV15 and TRBJ2-1, with 8 bases that match TRBD2. The J segment lost 9 bases and the V segment lost 4 bases, leaving 11 bases of the junction unmatched. The germline CDR1 and CDR2 sequences are LNHNV and YYDKDF (reference sequence). The CDR3 runs 15 residues. The CDR3 is CATSTRGGLAREQFF. In DNA form, the CDR3 reads TGTGCCACCAGCACAAGAGGAGGACTAGCACGTGAGCAGTTCTTC.

The chain employs TRBV28 and TRBJ2-1, with 9 bases that match TRBD1. Germline V gene sequence: CDR1 MDHEN, CDR2 SYDVKM. J lost 5 bases, V lost 2 bases, and 4 bases had no gene match. CDR3 size: 15 residues. For the CDR3, the DNA is TGTGCCAGCAGTTTAATCGGACAGGGGAACAATGAGCAGTTCTTC. It translates to CASSLIGQGNNEQFF.

The chain joins TRBV5-1 to TRBJ2-7; 8 bases are a match to TRBD2. V was clipped by 4 bases and J by 4 bases; unmatched bases: 13. Germline loops: CDR1 SGHRS, CDR2 YFSETQ. The CDR3 loop spans 16 amino acids. The CDR3 nucleotides are TGCGCCAGCAGCAGGGGGACTAGTCGGGAGGGTTACGAGCAGTACTTC. Translating gives CASSRGTSREGYEQYF.

The J gene is TRBJ2-7, the V gene TRBV28; the D is unclear. Looked up from germline, CDR1 is MDHEN and CDR2 is SYDVKM. The CDR3 covers 12 residues. V was cut by 6 bases and J by 7 bases, with 13 bases left in between. The CDR3 is CASRLGPQEQYF. In nucleotides, the CDR3 is TGTGCCAGCAGGCTCGGCCCCCAGGAGCAGTACTTC.

Written as DNA, the CDR3 is TGTGCCACCAGCAGAGGCGGGGGGGCCAATGAGCAGTTCTTC. This encodes CATSRGGGANEQFF. The V gene is TRBV15, the J gene TRBJ2-1; TRBD2 aligns across 9 bases. Losses at the gene ends were 1 base for V and 6 bases for J; bases not matched to a gene: 1. Germline CDR1 LNHNV, CDR2 YYDKDF (reference sequence). This CDR3 has 14 amino acids.

The chain combines TRBV7-6 with TRBJ1-3, with D unresolved. The CDR3 spans 17 residues. Deletions cut 5 bases from V and 2 bases from J, with 19 bases between. Germline lookup yields CDR1 SGHVS and CDR2 FNYEAQ. This CDR3 reads CASSAEFEVMAGNTIYF. The CDR3 DNA follows: TGTGCCAGCAGCGCCGAATTTGAGGTGATGGCTGGAAACACCATATATTTT. The complete variable domain, with remaining parts taken from reference TRBV7-6 and TRBJ1-3, reads GAGVSQSPRYKVTKRGQDVALRCDPISGHVSLYWYRQALGQGPEFLTYFNYEAQQDKSGLPNDRFSAERPEGSISTLTIQRTEQRDSAMYRCASSAEFEVMAGNTIYFGEGSWLTVV.

The J gene is TRBJ1-1, the V gene TRBV30; weak D call: TRBD1 (5 bases). The germline gives CDR1 GTSNPN, CDR2 SVGIG (reference sequence). The CDR3 length is 13 residues. The CDR3, as DNA: TGTGCTCGGGGGGTGACGGGTGGGACTGAAGCTTTCTTT. It is translated as CARGVTGGTEAFF.